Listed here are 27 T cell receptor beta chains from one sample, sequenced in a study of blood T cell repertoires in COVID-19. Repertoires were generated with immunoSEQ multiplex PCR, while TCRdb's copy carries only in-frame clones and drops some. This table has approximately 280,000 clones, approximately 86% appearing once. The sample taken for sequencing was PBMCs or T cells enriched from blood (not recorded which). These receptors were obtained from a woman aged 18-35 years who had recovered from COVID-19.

CDR3 region: CASSSRDTVYEQYF. The CDR3 DNA follows: TGTGCCAGCAGCTCCCGGGACACAGTCTACGAGCAGTACTTC. This chain uses TRBV7-9 with TRBJ2-7; D perhaps matches TRBD1 (6 bases). Deletions cut 4 bases from V and 3 bases from J, with 13 bases between. The CDR3 covers 14 residues. Looked up from germline, CDR1 is SEHNR and CDR2 is FQNEAQ (reference sequence).

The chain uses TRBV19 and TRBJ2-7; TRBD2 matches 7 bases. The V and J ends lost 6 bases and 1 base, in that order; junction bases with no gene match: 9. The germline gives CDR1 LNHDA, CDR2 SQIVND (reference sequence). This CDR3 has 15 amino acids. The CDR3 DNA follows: TGTGCCAGTAGGAACCGGGGAGGGCAATCCTACGAGCAGTACTTC. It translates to CASRNRGGQSYEQYF. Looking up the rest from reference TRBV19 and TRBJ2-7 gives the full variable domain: DGGITQSPKYLFRKEGQNVTLSCEQNLNHDAMYWYRQDPGQGLRLIYYSQIVNDFQKGDIAEGYSVSREKKESFPLTVTSAQKNPTAFYLCASRNRGGQSYEQYFGPGTRLTVT.

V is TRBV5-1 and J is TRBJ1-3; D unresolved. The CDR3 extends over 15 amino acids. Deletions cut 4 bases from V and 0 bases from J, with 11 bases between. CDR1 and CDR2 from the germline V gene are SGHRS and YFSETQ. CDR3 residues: CASSVTGTSGNTIYF. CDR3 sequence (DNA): TGCGCCAGCAGCGTTACGGGTACCTCTGGAAACACCATATATTTT.

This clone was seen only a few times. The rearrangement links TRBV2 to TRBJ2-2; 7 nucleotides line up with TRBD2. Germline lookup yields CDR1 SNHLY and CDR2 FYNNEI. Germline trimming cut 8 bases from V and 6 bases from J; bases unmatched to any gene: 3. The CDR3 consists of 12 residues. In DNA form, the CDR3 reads TGTGCCAGCGGGAGGGGTGCCGGGGAGCTGTTTTTT. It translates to CASGRGAGELFF.

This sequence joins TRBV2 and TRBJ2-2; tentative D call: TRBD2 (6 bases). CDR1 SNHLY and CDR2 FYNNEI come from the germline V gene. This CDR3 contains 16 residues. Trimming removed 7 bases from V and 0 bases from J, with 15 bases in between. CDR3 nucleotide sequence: TGTGCCAGCACCGAAAGAGGCGGGGCGAACACCGGGGAGCTGTTTTTT. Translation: CASTERGGANTGELFF. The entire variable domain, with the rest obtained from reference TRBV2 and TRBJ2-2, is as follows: EPEVTQTPSHQVTQMGQEVILRCVPISNHLYFYWYRQILGQKVEFLVSFYNNEISEKSEIFDDQFSVERPDGSNFTLKIRSTKLEDSAMYFCASTERGGANTGELFFGEGSRLTVL.

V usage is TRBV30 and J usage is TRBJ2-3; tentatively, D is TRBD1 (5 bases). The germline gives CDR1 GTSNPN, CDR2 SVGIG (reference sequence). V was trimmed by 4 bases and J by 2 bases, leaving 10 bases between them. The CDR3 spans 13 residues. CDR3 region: CAWTPGNTDTQYF. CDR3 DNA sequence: TGTGCCTGGACTCCAGGGAACACAGATACGCAGTATTTT.

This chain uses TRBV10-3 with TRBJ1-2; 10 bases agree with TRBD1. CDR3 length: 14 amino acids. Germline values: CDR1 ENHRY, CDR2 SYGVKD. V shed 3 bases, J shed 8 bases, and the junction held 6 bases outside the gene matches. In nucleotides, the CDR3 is TGTGCCATCAGTGATCCTGGGACAGGGGACGGCTACACCTTC. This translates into CAISDPGTGDGYTF.

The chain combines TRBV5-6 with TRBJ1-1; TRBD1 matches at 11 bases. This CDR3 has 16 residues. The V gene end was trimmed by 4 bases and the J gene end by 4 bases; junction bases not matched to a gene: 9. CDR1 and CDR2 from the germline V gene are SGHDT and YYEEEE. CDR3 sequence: CASSADRGRKSTEAFF. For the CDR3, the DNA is TGTGCCAGCAGCGCGGACAGGGGGCGGAAGTCCACTGAAGCTTTCTTT.

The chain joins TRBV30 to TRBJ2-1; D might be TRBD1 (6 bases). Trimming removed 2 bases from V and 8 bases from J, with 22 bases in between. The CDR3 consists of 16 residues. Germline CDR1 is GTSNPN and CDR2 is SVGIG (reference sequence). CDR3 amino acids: CAWSTGLPWGRDEQFF. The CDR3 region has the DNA TGTGCCTGGAGTACAGGGTTACCTTGGGGTAGGGATGAGCAGTTCTTC.

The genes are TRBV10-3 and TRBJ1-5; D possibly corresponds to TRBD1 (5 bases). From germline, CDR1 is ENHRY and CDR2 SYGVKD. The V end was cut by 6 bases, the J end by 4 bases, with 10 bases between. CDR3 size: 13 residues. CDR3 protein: CAIRDGGNQPQHF. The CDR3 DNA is TGTGCCATCAGGGACGGGGGAAATCAGCCCCAGCATTTT.

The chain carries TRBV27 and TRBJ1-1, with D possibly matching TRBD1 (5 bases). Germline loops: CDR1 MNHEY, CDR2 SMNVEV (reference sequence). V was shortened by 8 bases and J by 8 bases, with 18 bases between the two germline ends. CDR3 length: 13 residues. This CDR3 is CASRMYGTPEAFF. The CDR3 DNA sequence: TGTGCCAGCCGCATGTACGGGACTCCAGAAGCTTTCTTT.

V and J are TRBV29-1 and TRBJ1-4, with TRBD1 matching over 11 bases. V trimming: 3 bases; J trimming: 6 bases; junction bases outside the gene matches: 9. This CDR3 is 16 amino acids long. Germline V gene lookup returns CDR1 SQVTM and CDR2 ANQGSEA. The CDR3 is CSVELGGQGVDEKLFF. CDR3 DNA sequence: TGCAGCGTTGAGCTAGGGGGACAGGGGGTGGATGAAAAACTGTTTTTT.

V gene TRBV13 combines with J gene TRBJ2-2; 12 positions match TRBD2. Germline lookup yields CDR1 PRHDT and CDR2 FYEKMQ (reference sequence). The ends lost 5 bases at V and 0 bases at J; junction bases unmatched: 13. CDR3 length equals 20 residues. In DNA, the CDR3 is TGTGCCAGCAGCCCAGCGACTAGCGGGGGCCCCGCCCCGAACACCGGGGAGCTGTTTTTT. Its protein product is CASSPATSGGPAPNTGELFF.

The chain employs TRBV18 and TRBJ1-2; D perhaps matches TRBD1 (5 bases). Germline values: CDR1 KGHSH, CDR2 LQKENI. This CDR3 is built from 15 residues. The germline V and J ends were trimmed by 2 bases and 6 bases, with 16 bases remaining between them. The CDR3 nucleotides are TGTGCCAGCTCACCATCGACTGCGGGGGGGGATGGCTACACCTTC. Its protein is CASSPSTAGGDGYTF.

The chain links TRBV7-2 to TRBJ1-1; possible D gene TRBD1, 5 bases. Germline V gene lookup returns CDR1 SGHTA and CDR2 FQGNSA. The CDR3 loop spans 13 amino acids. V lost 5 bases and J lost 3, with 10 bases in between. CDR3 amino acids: CASSPRGDTEAFF. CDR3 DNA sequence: TGTGCCAGCAGCCCCCGGGGGGACACTGAAGCTTTCTTT.

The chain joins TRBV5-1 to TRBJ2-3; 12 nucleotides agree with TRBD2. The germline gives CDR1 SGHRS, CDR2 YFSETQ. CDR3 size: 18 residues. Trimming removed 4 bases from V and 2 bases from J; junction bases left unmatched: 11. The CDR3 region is CASSPWRTSGELTDTQYF. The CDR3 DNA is TGCGCCAGCAGCCCGTGGAGGACTAGCGGGGAACTCACAGATACGCAGTATTTT.

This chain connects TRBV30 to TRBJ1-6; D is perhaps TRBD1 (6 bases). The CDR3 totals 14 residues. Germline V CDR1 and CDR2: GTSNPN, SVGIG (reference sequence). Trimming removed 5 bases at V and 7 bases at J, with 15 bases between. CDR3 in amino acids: CAWGADRRNSPLHF. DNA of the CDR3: TGTGCCTGGGGGGCAGACAGGAGAAATTCACCCCTCCACTTT.

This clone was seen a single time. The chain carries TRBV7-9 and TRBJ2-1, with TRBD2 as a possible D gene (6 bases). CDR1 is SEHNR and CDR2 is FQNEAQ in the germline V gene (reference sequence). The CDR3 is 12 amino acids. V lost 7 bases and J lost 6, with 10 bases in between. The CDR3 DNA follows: TGTGCCAGCAAGGGAGGAATCAATGAGCAGTTCTTC. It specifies CASKGGINEQFF.

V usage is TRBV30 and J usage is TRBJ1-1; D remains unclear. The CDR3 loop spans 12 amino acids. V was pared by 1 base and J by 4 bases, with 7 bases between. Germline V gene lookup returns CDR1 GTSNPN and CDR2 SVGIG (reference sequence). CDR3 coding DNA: TGTGCCTGGAGTGGCGCAACCACTGAAGCTTTCTTT. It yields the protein CAWSGATTEAFF.

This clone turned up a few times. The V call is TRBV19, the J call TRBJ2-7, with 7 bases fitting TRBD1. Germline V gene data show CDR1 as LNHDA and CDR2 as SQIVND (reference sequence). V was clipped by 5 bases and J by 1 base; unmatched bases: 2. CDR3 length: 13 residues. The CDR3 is CASSWDRSYEQYF. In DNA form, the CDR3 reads TGTGCCAGTAGTTGGGACAGATCCTACGAGCAGTACTTC. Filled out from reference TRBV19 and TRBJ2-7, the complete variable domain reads DGGITQSPKYLFRKEGQNVTLSCEQNLNHDAMYWYRQDPGQGLRLIYYSQIVNDFQKGDIAEGYSVSREKKESFPLTVTSAQKNPTAFYLCASSWDRSYEQYFGPGTRLTVT.

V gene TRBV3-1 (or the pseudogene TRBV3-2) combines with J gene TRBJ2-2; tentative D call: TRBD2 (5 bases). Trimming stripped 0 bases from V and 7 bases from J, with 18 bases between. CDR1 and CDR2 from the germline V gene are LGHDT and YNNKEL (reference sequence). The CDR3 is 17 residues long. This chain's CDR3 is CASSQEKLWELSGELFF. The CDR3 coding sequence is TGTGCCAGCAGCCAAGAGAAATTGTGGGAGCTAAGCGGGGAGCTGTTTTTT.

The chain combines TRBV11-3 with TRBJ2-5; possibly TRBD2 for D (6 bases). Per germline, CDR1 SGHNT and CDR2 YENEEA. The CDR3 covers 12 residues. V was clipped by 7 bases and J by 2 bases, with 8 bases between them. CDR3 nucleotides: TGTGCCAGCAAGGGACTGCAAGAGACCCAGTACTTC. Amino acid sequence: CASKGLQETQYF.

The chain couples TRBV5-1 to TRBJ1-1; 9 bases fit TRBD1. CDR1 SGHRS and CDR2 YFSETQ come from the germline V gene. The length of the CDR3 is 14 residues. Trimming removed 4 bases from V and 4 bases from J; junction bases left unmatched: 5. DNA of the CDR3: TGCGCCAGCAGCGTAGACAGGGGGTTCACTGAAGCTTTCTTT. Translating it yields CASSVDRGFTEAFF.

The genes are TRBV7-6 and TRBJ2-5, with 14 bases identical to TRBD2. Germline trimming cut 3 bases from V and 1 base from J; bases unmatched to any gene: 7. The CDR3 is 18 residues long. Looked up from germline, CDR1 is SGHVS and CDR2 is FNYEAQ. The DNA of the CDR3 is TGTGCCAGCAGCTTGGGACTAGCGGGGGACCTTCTCCAAGAGACCCAGTACTTC. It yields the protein CASSLGLAGDLLQETQYF.

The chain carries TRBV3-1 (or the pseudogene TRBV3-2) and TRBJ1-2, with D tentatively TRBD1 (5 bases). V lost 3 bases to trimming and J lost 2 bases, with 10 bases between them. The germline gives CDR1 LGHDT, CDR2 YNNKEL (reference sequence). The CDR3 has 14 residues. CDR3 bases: TGTGCCAGCAGCCATCCAGGGAGGAACTATGGCTACACCTTC. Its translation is CASSHPGRNYGYTF.

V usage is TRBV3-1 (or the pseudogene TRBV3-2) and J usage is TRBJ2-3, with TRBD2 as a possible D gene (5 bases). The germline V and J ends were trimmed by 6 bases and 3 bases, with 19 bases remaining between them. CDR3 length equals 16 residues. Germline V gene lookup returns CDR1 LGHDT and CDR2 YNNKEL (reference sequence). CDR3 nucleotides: TGTGCCAGCAGTCGTTCGGACTCAAGTGGAACAGATACGCAGTATTTT. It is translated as CASSRSDSSGTDTQYF.

The CDR3 sequence is CSVSQETHTEAFF. CDR3 bases: TGCAGCGTTTCCCAGGAAACACACACTGAAGCTTTCTTT. The genes are TRBV29-1 and TRBJ1-1; D uncertain. CDR1 is SQVTM, CDR2 ANQGSEA, per germline. This CDR3 has 13 amino acids. V shed 5 bases and J shed 3 bases, with 13 bases lying between them.